The 23 T cell receptor beta chains in this list originate from one sample, sequenced in a study of identical twins' blood T cells. TCRdb itself ran the 5' RACE reads through MiXCR, one entry per CDR3 protein. The sample has 1,300 or so distinct CDR3 sequences, about 65% seen once; the top ten hold 8% to 9%. Sequenced material: PBMCs. The origin of the receptors is a woman aged 18 to 49 in good health.

This chain uses TRBV18 with TRBJ1-2; D is unclear. CDR1 is KGHSH, CDR2 LQKENI, per germline. The CDR3 sequence is 13 residues long. Trimming left V 1 base short and J 1 base short, with 4 bases between. The CDR3 loop reads CASSPQGNYGYTF. DNA for the CDR3: TGTGCCAGCTCACCACAGGGTAACTATGGCTACACCTTC.

This clonotype was seen just once. The CDR3 reads CSVLISGNTIYF. In nucleotides, the CDR3 is TGCAGTGTACTCATCTCTGGAAACACCATATATTTT. J is TRBJ1-3 and V is TRBV20-1; D remains ambiguous. The V end lost 7 bases, the J end lost 0 bases, and 7 bases lay between the germline ends. CDR3 length: 12 residues. CDR1 is DFQATT and CDR2 is SNEGSKA in the germline V gene (reference sequence).

The chain recombines TRBV12-1 with TRBJ2-1; whether TRBD1, the table's D call, matches the DNA was not checked. TRBV12-1 is a pseudogene. The CDR3 runs to 17 residues. The CDR3 DNA reads TGCGCCAGCAGATGGGACAGGATGGTGAAGGCCTACAATGAGCAGTTCTTC. This gives the protein CASRWDRMVKAYNEQFF.

The genes are TRBV18 and TRBJ2-7, with unresolved D. Deletions cut 2 bases from V and 6 bases from J, with 8 bases between. Germline CDR1 is KGHSH and CDR2 is LQKENI. The CDR3 runs 12 residues. The CDR3 here is CASSPTGAEQYF. The CDR3 bases are TGTGCCAGCTCACCAACGGGTGCCGAGCAGTACTTC.

V and J are TRBV20-1 and TRBJ1-3, with D unresolved. Germline V lookup: CDR1 DFQATT, CDR2 SNEGSKA (reference sequence). V was cut by 0 bases and J by 0 bases, with 6 bases left in between. The CDR3 runs 14 residues. The CDR3 is CSARDRHSGNTIYF. CDR3 bases: TGCAGTGCTAGAGACAGACACTCTGGAAACACCATATATTTT.

The chain employs TRBV4-3 and TRBJ1-3, with D unresolved. V gave up 0 bases and J gave up 0 bases, with 12 bases separating them. The CDR3 runs to 17 residues. Germline V gives CDR1 LGHNA, CDR2 YSLEER. As DNA, the CDR3 is TGCGCCAGCAGCCAAGACACCTCTGTTGCCTCTGGAAACACCATATATTTT. Residues: CASSQDTSVASGNTIYF.

Of note for this clonotype: The germline gene is not matched at one end of the junction; a read error may be the cause. The chain joins TRBV7-7 to TRBJ1-6; a weak D match, TRBD1 (5 bases). In germline, CDR1 is SSHAT, CDR2 FNYEAQ (reference sequence). The CDR3 is made up of 16 amino acids. The CDR3 protein is CASSLLPRGSNSPLHF. The DNA for the CDR3 is TGTGCTAGCAGCCTCCTTCCCCGGGGCAGTAATTCACCCCTCCACTTT.

The chain couples TRBV10-3 to TRBJ1-1; TRBD1 agrees at 7 bases. The CDR3 has 14 residues. CDR1 is ENHRY and CDR2 is SYGVKD in the germline V gene. The V gene end was trimmed by 7 bases and the J gene end by 5 bases; junction bases not matched to a gene: 10. The CDR3 spells CAITDTQGRTEAFF. The CDR3 DNA reads as TGTGCCATCACCGACACACAGGGGAGGACTGAAGCTTTCTTT.

Here the CDR3 reads CASSQDHRDQFF. The CDR3 DNA follows: TGTGCCAGCAGCCAAGATCATCGGGATCAGTTCTTC. The gene calls are TRBV4-2 and TRBJ2-1; TRBD2 is a possible D gene (5 bases). V was pared by 0 bases and J by 13 bases, with 10 bases between. CDR1 is LGHNA, CDR2 YNFKEQ, per germline. The CDR3 spans 12 residues.

This sequence joins TRBV10-1 and TRBJ1-6, with D possibly being TRBD1 (6 bases). Trimming removed 6 bases at V and 8 bases at J, with 23 bases between. CDR3 length equals 17 residues. Germline loops: CDR1 WNHNN, CDR2 SYGVQD (reference sequence). The CDR3 DNA sequence: TGCGCCAGCAGGGATTGGACAGTGTCCGATTATGATTCACCCCTCCACTTT. Its protein product is CASRDWTVSDYDSPLHF.

The V call is TRBV15, the J call TRBJ1-1; weak D call: TRBD1 (5 bases). The V gene's germline CDR1 is LNHNV and CDR2 YYDKDF (reference sequence). Trimming removed 0 bases from V and 1 base from J, with 6 bases in between. CDR3 length: 14 amino acids. In DNA form, the CDR3 reads TGTGCCACCAGCAGAGATGGGGGGAACACTGAAGCTTTCTTT. Protein: CATSRDGGNTEAFF.

This rearrangement joins TRBV11-1 to TRBJ1-6; D not resolved. V lost 1 base and J 9 bases, leaving 7 bases between the germline ends. The CDR3 runs 13 residues. Germline V gives CDR1 SGHAT, CDR2 FQDESV (reference sequence). The CDR3 coding sequence is TGTGCCAGCAGCTTAGAACAAGCTTCACCCCTCCACTTT. It is translated as CASSLEQASPLHF.

The CDR3 protein is CASSPWTGANQPQHF. The CDR3 DNA is TGTGCCAGCAGTCCCTGGACAGGTGCAAATCAGCCCCAGCATTTT. The gene calls are TRBV6-1 and TRBJ1-5; 7 bases fit TRBD1. V was pared by 5 bases and J by 4 bases, with 8 bases of the junction left unmatched. Germline CDR1 reads MNHNS; CDR2 reads SASEGT. The CDR3 runs to 15 residues.

This rearrangement joins TRBV2 to TRBJ1-3; D perhaps matches TRBD1 (5 bases). The ends were cut back, 4 bases at V and 0 bases at J, with 16 bases in the middle. The CDR3 totals 17 residues. CDR1 SNHLY and CDR2 FYNNEI come from the germline V gene. The CDR3 region is CASSGGLIGASGNTIYF. CDR3 DNA: TGTGCCAGCAGTGGGGGCTTGATCGGGGCCTCTGGAAACACCATATATTTT.

The V gene is TRBV30, the J gene TRBJ1-6; possibly TRBD1 for D (6 bases). CDR1 GTSNPN and CDR2 SVGIG come from the germline V gene (reference sequence). V lost 7 bases and J 7 bases, leaving 20 bases between the germline ends. The CDR3 has 15 amino acids. The chain's CDR3 is CASRQAGFENSPLHF. The CDR3 bases are TGTGCCTCCAGACAGGCCGGGTTTGAAAATTCACCCCTCCACTTT.

V and J are TRBV7-2 and TRBJ2-7; 9 bases align to TRBD1. CDR1 and CDR2 from the germline V gene are SGHTA and FQGNSA. With V trimmed by 2 bases and J by 5 bases, 1 base remained unmatched. This CDR3 comprises 13 residues. Here the CDR3 DNA reads TGTGCCAGCAGCTTACGGGACAGGGACGAGCAGTACTTC. As protein: CASSLRDRDEQYF.

The chain couples TRBV9 to TRBJ2-3, with 12 bases lining up with TRBD2. Germline V CDR1 and CDR2: SGDLS, YYNGEE. The CDR3 covers 16 residues. Unmatched junction bases numbered 7, after V lost 4 bases and J lost 4 bases. Written as DNA, the CDR3 is TGTGCCAGCAGCCCAAGACTAGCGGGGGAATCAGATACGCAGTATTTT. Translation: CASSPRLAGESDTQYF.

V gene TRBV28 combines with J gene TRBJ2-7, with 7 bases lining up with TRBD1. CDR3 length equals 14 residues. The J segment lost 5 bases and the V segment lost 5 bases, leaving 9 bases of the junction unmatched. The germline V gene encodes CDR1 MDHEN and CDR2 SYDVKM. The CDR3 DNA reads as TGTGCCAGCAGTGGCAGACAGGGAGCAAACGAGCAGTACTTC. Translating gives CASSGRQGANEQYF. Full variable domain (outside the CDR3, taken from reference TRBV28 and TRBJ2-7): DVKVTQSSRYLVKRTGEKVFLECVQDMDHENMFWYRQDPGLGLRLIYFSYDVKMKEKGDIPEGYSVSREKKERFSLILESASTNQTSMYLCASSGRQGANEQYFGPGTRLTVT.

The chain employs TRBV4-1 and TRBJ2-3; D is undetermined. The CDR3 totals 16 residues. Germline V gene data show CDR1 as MGHRA and CDR2 as YSYEKL. V lost 3 bases to trimming and J lost 0 bases, with 13 bases between them. The CDR3 DNA is TGCGCCAGCAGCCATGGTTATCTTGCTAGCACAGATACGCAGTATTTT. Encoded protein: CASSHGYLASTDTQYF.

This sequence joins TRBV11-3 and TRBJ2-3, with D possibly called TRBD1 or TRBD2 (5 bases each). The CDR3 has 14 residues. V lost 3 bases to trimming and J lost 0 bases, with 7 bases between them. Germline-derived CDR1 and CDR2 are SGHNT and YENEEA. The CDR3 DNA reads as TGTGCCAGCAGCTTGGGACGAAGCACAGATACGCAGTATTTT. This translates into CASSLGRSTDTQYF.

The chain couples TRBV14 to TRBJ2-7; no reliable D call. V gave up 2 bases and J gave up 6 bases, with 17 bases separating them. Germline CDR1 reads SGHDN; CDR2 reads FVKESK. This CDR3 is built from 15 residues. Here the CDR3 reads CASSQQEPDSSEQYF. The DNA of the CDR3 is TGTGCCAGCAGCCAACAAGAACCCGATTCCAGCGAGCAGTACTTC.

The gene calls are TRBV10-3 and TRBJ1-2; no clear D gene. The CDR3 has 12 amino acids. Germline CDR1 ENHRY, CDR2 SYGVKD. V was cut by 0 bases and J by 5 bases, with 4 bases left in between. DNA of the CDR3: TGTGCCATCAGTGAGTCGGTGTATGGCTACACCTTC. Its protein product is CAISESVYGYTF.

This clonotype was detected a few times. The rearrangement uses TRBV10-1 and TRBJ1-4; D remains unclear. There are 15 residues in the CDR3. The V gene lost 6 bases and the J gene lost 2 bases, with 13 bases spanning the gap. Germline-derived CDR1 and CDR2 are WNHNN and SYGVQD (reference sequence). The CDR3: CASRLGGSTNEKLFF. As DNA, the CDR3 is TGCGCCAGCAGATTAGGAGGGTCTACTAATGAAAAACTGTTTTTT.